This is a list of T cell receptor beta chains from one sample in a study of regulatory T cells after allogeneic stem cell transplantation. One entry per CDR3 protein results from TCRdb running MiXCR on the 5' RACE reads. The sample has fewer than 1,200 distinct CDR3 sequences; around a sixth are singletons. The sequencing here drew on sorted CD4+ T cells from blood (whether regulatory or conventional is not recorded), taken 30 days after allogeneic stem cell transplant. The receptors stem from a human patient who had an allogeneic stem cell transplant, so the T cells may come from the graft donor. Both conserved end residues are part of each CDR3. Each record gives: D gene, J gene, V gene, clone size, CDR3 DNA, CDR3 protein. The D gene is left open where the match is weak. Not all rows give a size; the values are once, few, many and, for expanded clones, a class.

>-|TRBJ2-5|TRBV19|-
TGTGCCAGTAGTTTACAGGGAGTCCAAGAGACCCAGTACTTC
CASSLQGVQETQYF
>-|TRBJ1-2|TRBV25-1|large
TGTGCCAGCAGCCAGCACGGGACGATCTATGGCTACACCTTC
CASSQHGTIYGYTF
>TRBD2|TRBJ2-1|TRBV19|large
TGTGCCAGTAGTGCTAGCGGGAGACTAATACGGGAGGAGCAGTTCTTC
CASSASGRLIREEQFF
>-|TRBJ1-5|TRBV5-1|few
TGCGCCAGCAGCTTGGCAGGCAATCAGCCCCAGCATTTT
CASSLAGNQPQHF
>-|TRBJ1-1|TRBV20-1|medium-sized
TGCAGTGCTAGTATCGCAGAGATTCGAACTGAAGCTTTCTTT
CSASIAEIRTEAFF
>TRBD1|TRBJ2-2|TRBV7-7|-
TGTGCCAGCAGCCGGGGACAGACGAACACCGGAGAGCTGTTTTTT
CASSRGQTNTGELFF
>-|TRBJ1-1|TRBV10-3|few
TGTGCCATCAGCTCTCCTCCCCAAAACACTGAAGCTTTCTTT
CAISSPPQNTEAFF
>-|TRBJ2-7|TRBV20-1|large
TGCAGTGCTAGAGCTAATGACTGGACCTCCTACGAGCAGTACTTC
CSARANDWTSYEQYF
>TRBD2|TRBJ2-3|TRBV20-1|-
TGCAGTGCTAGGGTCATAGCGGGGGGCACAGATACGCGGTATTTT
CSARVIAGGTDTRYF
>TRBD1|TRBJ2-7|TRBV19|medium-sized
TGTGCCAGTAACCAAGCCGGGACAGGGGTATACGAGCAGTACTTC
CASNQAGTGVYEQYF
>TRBD2|TRBJ2-2|TRBV5-1|large
TGCGCCAGCCAGCGGGAGGCGTCCGGGGAGCTGTTTTTT
CASQREASGELFF
>-|TRBJ2-7|TRBV30|medium-sized
TGTGCCTGGAGTGTAGGTCAAAGCTACGAGCAGTACTTC
CAWSVGQSYEQYF
>TRBD1|TRBJ1-1|TRBV30|medium-sized
TGTGCCTGGGCGCGTGGACAGGGGGCCTTTAGAGCTTTCTTT
CAWARGQGAFRAFF
>TRBD2|TRBJ2-1|TRBV6-6|-
TGTGCCAGCAGTTACAACCCAGCGGGAGGAACAAATGAGCAGTTCTTC
CASSYNPAGGTNEQFF
>-|TRBJ2-1|TRBV19|-
TGTGCCAGTAGTCCCGGGGGCGGGTTGAGGGGGAGCAATGAGCAGTTCTTC
CASSPGGGLRGSNEQFF
>TRBD1|TRBJ1-2|TRBV20-1|-
TGCTGTGCTATCGAAGGCACAGGGGTCCCCCCATATGGCTACGCCTTC
CCAIEGTGVPPYGYAF
>-|TRBJ1-3|TRBV29-1|large
TGCAGCGTTGAGAAGGGGCTTGGAAACACCATATATTTT
CSVEKGLGNTIYF
>TRBD2|TRBJ2-3|TRBV29-1|medium-sized
TGCAGCGTTGGGGTGCGCGGGAGTCTTTATACGCAGTATTTT
CSVGVRGSLYTQYF
>-|TRBJ1-1|TRBV5-1|large
TGCGCCAGCAGCCTCTTGACAGATGAAGCTTTCTTT
CASSLLTDEAFF